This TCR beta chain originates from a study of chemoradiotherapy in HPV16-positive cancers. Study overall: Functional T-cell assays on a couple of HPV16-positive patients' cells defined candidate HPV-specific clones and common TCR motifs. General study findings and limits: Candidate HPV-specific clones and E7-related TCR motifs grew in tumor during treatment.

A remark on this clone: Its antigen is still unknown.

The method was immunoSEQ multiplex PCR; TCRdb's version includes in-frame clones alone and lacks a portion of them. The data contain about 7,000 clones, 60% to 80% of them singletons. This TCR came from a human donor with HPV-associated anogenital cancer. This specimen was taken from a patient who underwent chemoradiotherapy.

The CDR3 nucleotides read TGTGCCACGGGGGGTCTGGGCTACGAGCAGTACTTC. Translated, it gives CATGGLGYEQYF. The gene calls are TRBV28 and TRBJ2-5, with 7 bases fitting TRBD2. TRBJ2-7 matches the DNA end more closely, so the J call is doubtful. The germline gives CDR1 MDHEN, CDR2 SYDVKM. The CDR3 consists of 12 residues.